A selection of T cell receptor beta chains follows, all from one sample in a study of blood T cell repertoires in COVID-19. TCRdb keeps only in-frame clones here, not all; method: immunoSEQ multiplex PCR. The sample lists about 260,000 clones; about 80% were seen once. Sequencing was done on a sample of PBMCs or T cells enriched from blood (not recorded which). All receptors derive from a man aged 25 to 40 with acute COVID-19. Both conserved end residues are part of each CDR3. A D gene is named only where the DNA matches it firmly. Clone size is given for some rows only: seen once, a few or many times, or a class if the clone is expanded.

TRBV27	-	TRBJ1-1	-	CASSLTGTNTEAFF	TGTGCCAGCAGTTTAACAGGGACGAACACTGAAGCTTTCTTT
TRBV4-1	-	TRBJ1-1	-	CASSQVPEGWPGGTEAFF	TGCGCCAGCAGCCAAGTTCCCGAAGGTTGGCCCGGCGGCACTGAAGCTTTCTTT
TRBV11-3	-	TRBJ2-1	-	CASSLAVAEQFF	TGTGCCAGCAGCTTAGCAGTAGCTGAGCAGTTCTTC
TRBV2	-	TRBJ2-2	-	CASSPAGTNTGELFF	TGTGCCAGCAGCCCCGCGGGGACGAACACCGGGGAGCTGTTTTTT
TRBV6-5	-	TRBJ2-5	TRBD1	CASSYWGQQETQYF	TGTGCCAGCAGTTACTGGGGACAGCAAGAGACCCAGTACTTC
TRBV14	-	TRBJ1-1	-	CASSPPGVNTEAFF	TGTGCCAGCAGCCCTCCGGGGGTGAACACTGAAGCTTTCTTT
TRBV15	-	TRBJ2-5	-	CATSRDPGRDRGETQYF	TGTGCCACCAGCAGAGATCCGGGTCGGGATAGGGGGGAGACCCAGTACTTC
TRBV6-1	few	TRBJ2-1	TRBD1	CASSDEGAIYNEQFF	TGTGCCAGCAGTGATGAGGGGGCGATCTACAATGAGCAGTTCTTC
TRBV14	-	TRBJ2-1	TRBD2	CASGSSGSYNEQFF	TGTGCCAGTGGATCTAGCGGCTCCTACAATGAGCAGTTCTTC
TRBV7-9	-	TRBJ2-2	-	CASSLALPANTGELFF	TGTGCCAGCAGCTTAGCGCTTCCGGCGAACACCGGGGAGCTGTTTTTT
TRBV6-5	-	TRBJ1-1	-	CASRTGQRNTEAFF	TGTGCCAGCAGGACCGGACAGAGGAACACTGAAGCTTTCTTT
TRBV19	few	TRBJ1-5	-	CASKRRGQPQHF	TGTGCCAGTAAACGGAGGGGTCAGCCCCAGCATTTT
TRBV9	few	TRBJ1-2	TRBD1	CASSPRDSYGYTF	TGTGCCAGCAGCCCTCGGGACAGCTATGGCTACACCTTC
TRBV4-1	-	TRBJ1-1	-	CASSQEGLGGFGRTEAFF	TGCGCCAGCAGCCAAGAAGGGCTCGGAGGGTTCGGGCGCACTGAAGCTTTCTTT
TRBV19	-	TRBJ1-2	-	CASSIVSSTKSYGYTF	TGTGCCAGTAGTATAGTTAGCAGCACCAAATCCTATGGCTACACCTTC
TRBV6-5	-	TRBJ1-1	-	CASPRGNTEAFF	TGTGCCAGCCCCCGCGGGAACACTGAAGCTTTCTTT
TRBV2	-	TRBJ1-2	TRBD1	CASSLDRGRGYTF	TGTGCCAGCAGCCTGGACAGGGGGCGAGGCTACACCTTC
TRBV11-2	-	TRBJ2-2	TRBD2	CASSLEAGPYTGELFF	TGTGCCAGCAGCTTAGAAGCGGGGCCTTACACCGGGGAGCTGTTTTTT
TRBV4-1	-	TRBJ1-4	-	CASSQDRGVTNEKLFF	TGCGCCAGCAGCCAAGATCGGGGGGTAACTAATGAAAAACTGTTTTTT
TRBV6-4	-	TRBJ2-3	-	CASSADQGATDTQYF	TGTGCCAGCAGTGCCGACCAAGGAGCGACAGATACGCAGTATTTT
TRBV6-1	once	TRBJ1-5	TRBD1	CASSGRDRGLSNQPQHF	TGTGCCAGCAGTGGCAGGGACAGGGGGCTGAGCAATCAGCCCCAGCATTTT
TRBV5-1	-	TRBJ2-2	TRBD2	CASSFSPLTSGRPTKAGELFF	TGTGCCAGCAGCTTCTCCCCTCTGACTAGCGGGAGGCCGACTAAGGCCGGGGAGCTGTTTTTT
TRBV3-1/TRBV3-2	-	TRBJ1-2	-	CAKTYRDNYGYTF	TGTGCCAAAACATACCGGGATAACTATGGCTACACCTTC
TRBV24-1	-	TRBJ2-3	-	CATSDLPPDTDTQYF	TGTGCCACCAGTGACCTTCCCCCAGATACAGATACGCAGTATTTT
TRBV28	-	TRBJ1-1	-	CASSSNRAGTEAFF	TGTGCCAGCAGTTCAAACAGGGCGGGCACTGAAGCTTTCTTT
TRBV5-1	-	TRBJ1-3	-	CASSFGGIGNTIYF	TGCGCCAGCAGCTTTGGGGGGATCGGAAACACCATATATTTT
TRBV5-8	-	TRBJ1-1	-	CASEYRVNTEAFF	TGTGCCAGCGAATACAGGGTAAACACTGAAGCTTTCTTT
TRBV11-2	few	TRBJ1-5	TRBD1	CASSRGTVNNQPQHF	TGTGCCAGCAGCCGAGGGACAGTGAACAATCAGCCCCAGCATTTT
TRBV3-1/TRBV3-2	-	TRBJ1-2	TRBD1	CASSQYDREGGYTF	TGTGCCAGCAGCCAATACGACAGGGAAGGTGGCTACACCTTC
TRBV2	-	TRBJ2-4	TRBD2	CASFSGLDDIQYF	TGTGCCAGCTTTTCCGGACTAGATGACATTCAGTACTTC
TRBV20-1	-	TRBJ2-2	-	CSASDGSYTGELFF	TGCAGTGCTAGTGACGGGAGCTACACCGGGGAGCTGTTTTTT
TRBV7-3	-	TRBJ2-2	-	CASSFRGGGELFF	TGTGCCAGCAGCTTCCGGGGTGGCGGGGAGCTGTTTTTT
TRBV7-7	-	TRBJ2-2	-	CATVAGSGTGELFF	TGTGCTACCGTCGCGGGGTCGGGCACCGGGGAGCTGTTTTTT
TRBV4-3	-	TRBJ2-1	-	CASSPNGVATDNEQFF	TGCGCCAGCAGTCCAAACGGGGTAGCTACGGACAATGAGCAGTTCTTC
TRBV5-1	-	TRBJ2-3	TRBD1	CASSLGQGATDTQYF	TGCGCCAGCAGCTTAGGACAGGGGGCTACAGATACGCAGTATTTT
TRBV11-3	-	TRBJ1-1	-	CASSPLGGGRTEAFF	TGTGCCAGCAGCCCCCTAGGGGGGGGTCGCACTGAAGCTTTCTTT
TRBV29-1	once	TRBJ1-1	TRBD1	CSVDRGLTEAFF	TGCAGCGTTGACAGGGGGCTCACTGAAGCTTTCTTT